This T cell receptor beta chain was profiled in a study of human T cells and chemical hapten exposure. The J segment lost 9 bases and the V segment lost 3 bases, leaving 10 bases of the junction unmatched. This CDR3 is built from 15 residues. Germline assignment: CDR1 MNHNS and CDR2 SASEGT. TCRdb re-analysed the 5' RACE reads in MiXCR, keeping a single row per CDR3 protein. The sample yields some 78,000 distinct CDR3 sequences, roughly 7.7% seen once. This clonotype came up many times. Unfractionated whole blood served as the source for total RNA extraction. The chain couples TRBV6-1 to TRBJ1-5, with 8 nucleotides matching TRBD1. The clonotype was recovered from a male donor in good health. CDR3 region: CASSEDRANQWPQHF. CDR3 coding DNA: TGTGCCAGCAGTGAGGACAGGGCCAATCAGTGGCCCCAGCATTTT.